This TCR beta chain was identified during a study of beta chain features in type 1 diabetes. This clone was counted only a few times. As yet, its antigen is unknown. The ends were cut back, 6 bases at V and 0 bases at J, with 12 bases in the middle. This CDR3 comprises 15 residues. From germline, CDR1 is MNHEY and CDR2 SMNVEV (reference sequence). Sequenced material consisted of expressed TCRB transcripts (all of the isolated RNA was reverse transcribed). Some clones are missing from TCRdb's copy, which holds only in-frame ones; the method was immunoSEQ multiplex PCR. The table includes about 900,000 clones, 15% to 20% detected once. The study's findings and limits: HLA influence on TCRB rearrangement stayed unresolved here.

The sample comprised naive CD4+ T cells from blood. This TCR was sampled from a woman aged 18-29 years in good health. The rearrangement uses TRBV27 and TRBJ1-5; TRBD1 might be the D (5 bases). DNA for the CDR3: TGTGCCAGCAGCGGTGGGGGTAATAGCAATCAGCCCCAGCATTTT. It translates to CASSGGGNSNQPQHF.